The next 9 T cell receptor beta chains were all read from a single sample in a study of T-cell memory formation after mild COVID-19 (dated by TCRdb to the early 2020s). The method behind the library was 5' RACE. TCRdb names Illumina NovaSeq 6000 as the instrument used. In TCRdb, the public reads were trimmed at Q25 with fastp and aligned with MiXCR, with productive beta chains retained. Entries are consolidated by CDR3 protein sequence, retaining the most common genes and DNA. In all, the sample holds about 390,000 distinct CDR3 sequences, and about 15% of those were seen once. The ten top clones hold 20% to 25% of the sample. Specimen: PBMCs or a T cell subset sorted from them (not recorded which). These receptors all come from a man younger than 35 who had mild COVID-19 (a few samples of this study predate the infection). The sample titles of this study are shuffled in the database, so cell type and time point are left out; the donor was told from shared clones.

This clonotype was recorded many times. This chain joins TRBV7-2 and TRBJ2-3, with D hard to call. Germline loops: CDR1 SGHTA, CDR2 FQGNSA. CDR3 length equals 13 residues. Trimming removed 7 bases from V and 4 bases from J, with 12 bases in between. CDR3 residues: CASMPTGADTQYF. The CDR3 region has the DNA TGTGCCAGCATGCCCACTGGGGCAGATACGCAGTATTTT. The whole variable domain, remainder taken from reference TRBV7-2 and TRBJ2-3, is GAGVSQSPSNKVTEKGKDVELRCDPISGHTALYWYRQSLGQGLEFLIYFQGNSAPDKSGLPSDRFSAERTGGSVSTLTIQRTQQEDSAVYLCASMPTGADTQYFGPGTRLTVL.

This clonotype turned up a few times. The chain recombines TRBV7-7 with TRBJ2-1; D gene ambiguous. V was shortened by 3 bases and J by 3 bases, with 6 bases between the two germline ends. Germline V gene data show CDR1 as SSHAT and CDR2 as FNYEAQ (reference sequence). The CDR3 loop spans 13 amino acids. CDR3 region: CASSLDDYNEQFF. For the CDR3, the DNA is TGTGCCAGCAGCTTGGACGACTACAATGAGCAGTTCTTC.

This clonotype was counted between two and nine times. The chain uses TRBV4-2 and TRBJ1-2; 7 nucleotides match TRBD1. Germline assignment: CDR1 LGHNA and CDR2 YNFKEQ. The CDR3 loop spans 17 amino acids. The junction had 12 bases not matched to a gene; V was cut back by 1 base and J by 4 bases. The CDR3 DNA is TGTGCCAGCAGCCAAGCGGGACGTCAGGGGGGCGGCTATGGCTACACCTTC. Its protein is CASSQAGRQGGGYGYTF.

This clonotype turned up a few times. The rearrangement joins TRBV10-3 to TRBJ2-6; D possibly corresponds to TRBD1 (5 bases). Per the germline V gene, CDR1 is ENHRY and CDR2 is SYGVKD. CDR3 length: 17 amino acids. Between the trimmed V and J ends, which lost 4 bases and 0 bases, there was a span of 13 bases. The CDR3 DNA follows: TGTGCCATCAGTGGACAGATTGGAAGCTCTGGGGCCAACGTCCTGACTTTC. Residues: CAISGQIGSSGANVLTF.

This clonotype turned up a few times. The rearrangement uses TRBV20-1 and TRBJ2-5, with D possibly TRBD2 on 5 matching bases. This CDR3 spans 13 amino acids. In germline, CDR1 is DFQATT, CDR2 SNEGSKA (reference sequence). V dropped 6 bases and J dropped 5 bases, with 16 bases sitting between them. CDR3 sequence: CSAPQAGWETQYF. DNA of the CDR3: TGCAGTGCACCTCAGGCGGGTTGGGAGACCCAGTACTTC.

This chain uses TRBV6-5 with TRBJ2-7; D gene ambiguous. Trimming stripped 9 bases from V and 2 bases from J, with 14 bases between. The CDR3 spans 13 residues. Per germline, CDR1 MNHEY and CDR2 SVGAGI. The CDR3: CARPHPGPYEQYV. CDR3 nucleotide sequence: TGTGCCAGGCCCCATCCCGGGCCCTACGAGCAGTACGTC.

This clonotype was seen repeatedly, ten times or more. This chain links TRBV7-8 with TRBJ2-1; possible D gene TRBD1, 7 bases. Germline V CDR1 and CDR2: SGHVS, FQNEAQ. CDR3 length equals 16 residues. With 5 bases removed from V and 2 bases from J, the gap between germline ends came to 16 bases. In DNA, the CDR3 is TGTGCCAGCAGCCAGGGGGGCGGGGTCCCCTACAATGAGCAGTTCTTC. This translates into CASSQGGGVPYNEQFF.

The J gene is TRBJ2-3, the V gene TRBV29-1; D remains ambiguous. Trimming removed 3 bases from V and 7 bases from J, with 14 bases in between. CDR3 length: 13 residues. In germline, CDR1 is SQVTM, CDR2 ANQGSEA. The chain's CDR3 is CSVDGPGQNTQYF. Here the CDR3 DNA reads TGCAGCGTTGATGGCCCGGGCCAAAATACGCAGTATTTT.

There are many counts of this clonotype. The chain couples TRBV12-3 or TRBV12-4 to TRBJ2-1; either TRBD1 or TRBD2 may fit D (5 bases each). The CDR3 consists of 14 residues. V dropped 5 bases and J dropped 6 bases, with 14 bases sitting between them. The CDR3 DNA reads TGTGCCAGCAGTCCCCGGGACCAGAGCAATGAGCAGTTCTTC. This translates into CASSPRDQSNEQFF.